This TCR beta chain was found in a study of T cells in tumors and immune-related adverse events. This CDR3 region has 16 residues. With 3 bases clipped from V and 2 bases from J, the junction kept 9 bases outside the gene matches. The germline V gene encodes CDR1 MGHDK and CDR2 SYGVNS. Sequenced by immunoSEQ multiplex PCR; TCRdb stores in-frame clones only, minus some. The top ten clones hold more than 1.4% of a sample with 9,000 to 13,000 clones, just under 95% of them seen once. The sample here was lymph node tissue, taken from a patient treated with anti-PD-1 therapy. The chain uses TRBV25-1 and TRBJ2-7, with 8 bases identical to TRBD1. The sequence came from a female donor with metastatic renal cell carcinoma. The CDR3 spells CASSDILTGGTYEQYF. The CDR3 DNA reads as TGTGCCAGCAGTGATATTTTAACAGGGGGGACCTACGAGCAGTACTTC.